The present entry profiles one T cell receptor (beta chain) with its context. V was pared by 5 bases and J by 14 bases, with 16 bases of the junction left unmatched. The germline gives CDR1 SQVTM, CDR2 ANQGSEA. The CDR3 runs to 14 residues. A constant-region primer served to make TCR beta cDNA from about 0.5 ug total RNA. Slightly modified ARM-PCR served as the procedure for the TCR beta libraries. These libraries came from three rounds of nested multiplex PCR. Rounds one and two of PCR, each of roughly 10 cycles, were primed with TRBV1-TRBV30 forward primers and a C-beta reverse primer. TCRdb ran MiXCR on the multiplex PCR reads and lists one entry per CDR3 protein. Here the sample spans about 110,000 distinct CDR3 sequences, approximately 82% being singletons. The data originate from a study of tumor-infiltrating lymphocytes in primary liver carcinoma. The overall study: The cohort included men and women aged 30 to 69 years.

Starting material for RNA and DNA co-extraction consisted of about 20-30 mg of unsorted bulk tissue. Tumor samples uniformly had over 85% viable tumor cells. Source material: liver tumor tissue from sampling region 3. Subset meaning: tumor region T3, left-lateral pole. The clonotype comes from a man aged 40-49 years with primary liver carcinoma and hepatitis B virus infection. The chain is built from TRBV29-1 and TRBJ2-3, with 10 positions matching TRBD1. Here the CDR3 DNA reads TGCAGCGTTTCCGGGACAGGGGCGTCAGCTAAGCTGTATTTT. Residues: CSVSGTGASAKLYF.